The 2 T cell receptor beta chains presented below share a single source sample, sequenced in a study of T-cell reconstitution after alpha-beta-depleted transplantation in children. Molecular barcoding with unique molecular identifiers was used for the TCRbeta library. Each CDR3 protein gets one entry after TCRdb re-called the PCR reads with MiXCR. The sample has hundreds of thousands of distinct CDR3 sequences, about a sixth seen once. The sequencing used PBMCs from the stem cell graft donor, collected from the stem cell graft. These receptors originate from a human donor who donated a stem cell graft to a child with acute lymphoblastic leukemia.

This clonotype has a handful of counts. This chain uses TRBV7-8 with TRBJ2-7, with 10 bases lining up with TRBD2. Germline V gene data show CDR1 as SGHVS and CDR2 as FQNEAQ. V lost 1 base, J lost 1 base, and 7 bases stayed unmatched. The CDR3 consists of 17 residues. The CDR3, as DNA: TGTGCCAGCAGCTTAGGGAGCGGGGGACTAGCGTCCTACGAGCAGTACTTC. This gives the protein CASSLGSGGLASYEQYF.

The chain carries TRBV10-3 and TRBJ2-7; D could derive from TRBD1 or TRBD2 (6 bases each). The CDR3 is 14 amino acids. V lost 8 bases and J 0 bases, leaving 14 bases between the germline ends. Germline assignment: CDR1 ENHRY and CDR2 SYGVKD. Here the CDR3 DNA reads TGTGCCATCGGGTCATCGGGGGCCTCCTACGAGCAGTACTTC. As protein: CAIGSSGASYEQYF.